The 26 T cell receptor beta chains below all came from one sample that was sequenced in a study of HIV-infected children after antiretroviral therapy interruption. A 3' RACE protocol on RNA, with unique molecular identifiers, produced the TCR library. MiXCR was run by TCRdb on the 3' RACE reads, yielding one entry per CDR3 protein. The sample carries about 15,000 distinct CDR3 sequences, 3.4% recorded once. The treatment: PENTA 11 planned treatment interruption arm or continuous ART arm. The sample was CD45RO+ CD8+ T cells from PBMCs, pooled from several time points, taken from a donor given antiretroviral therapy, either interrupted or continuous. Subset reported: memory CD8+ CD45RO+ CD45RA- T cells. The receptors come from a pool of human donors with HIV.

This clonotype came up a few times. CDR3 region: CASSEGGLAGDEQFF. CDR3 DNA: TGCGCCAGCAGTGAGGGAGGACTAGCGGGTGATGAGCAGTTCTTC. This sequence joins TRBV10-2 and TRBJ2-1; TRBD2 matches 11 bases. The germline V gene encodes CDR1 WSHSY and CDR2 SAAADI. V dropped 2 bases and J dropped 8; count of bases not matched to a gene: 5. The CDR3 is 15 amino acids.

This clonotype came up many times. The chain has TRBV20-1 and TRBJ2-7; 7 bases match TRBD2. Trimming cost V 6 bases and J 2 bases; bases outside gene matches: 10. Germline V gives CDR1 DFQATT, CDR2 SNEGSKA (reference sequence). This CDR3 is 14 amino acids long. The CDR3: CSAAPGGEPYEQYF. CDR3 coding DNA: TGCAGTGCAGCCCCGGGGGGAGAACCCTACGAGCAGTACTTC.

The table lists this clonotype with many counts. The rearrangement links TRBV11-1 to TRBJ1-1; 8 bases map to TRBD1. The CDR3 contains 11 residues. The germline CDR1 and CDR2 sequences are SGHAT and FQDESV (reference sequence). V gave up 5 bases and J gave up 8 bases; unmatched junction bases: 1. The CDR3 DNA reads TGTGCCAGCAGCGGGACAGGAGAAGCTTTCTTT. This translates into CASSGTGEAFF.

This clonotype was recorded a few times. The chain recombines TRBV27 with TRBJ2-3, with TRBD2 identical over 10 bases. V trimming: 5 bases; J trimming: 2 bases; junction bases outside the gene matches: 7. This CDR3 comprises 16 residues. The germline gives CDR1 MNHEY, CDR2 SMNVEV (reference sequence). As DNA, the CDR3 is TGTGCCAGCAGTGTCGCGCTAGCGGGGGACACAGATACGCAGTATTTT. It yields the protein CASSVALAGDTDTQYF.

This clonotype occurred many times. The junction departs from the called germline gene at one end, perhaps through a read error. This chain connects TRBV2 to TRBJ2-3, with TRBD1 as a possible D gene (6 bases). There are 16 residues in the CDR3. Germline V gene lookup returns CDR1 SNHLY and CDR2 FYNNEI. The CDR3 sequence: CASREDRISSTDTQYF. The CDR3, as DNA: TGTGCCAGCAGAGAAGACAGGATTTCTAGCACAGATACGCAGTATTTT.

This clonotype counts as medium-sized (0.01 to 0.1%). The chain recombines TRBV14 with TRBJ2-7, with TRBD2 matching 7 bases. This CDR3 has 15 residues. Germline V gene lookup returns CDR1 SGHDN and CDR2 FVKESK. With V trimmed by 4 bases and J by 6 bases, 12 bases remained unmatched. Here the CDR3 DNA reads TGTGCCAGCAGCCTTCGGAGCGGGGAAAAGGTCGAGCAGTACTTC. Translating it yields CASSLRSGEKVEQYF.

The table lists this clonotype with many counts. The V and J genes are TRBV11-2 and TRBJ1-4; weak D call: TRBD1 (5 bases). The CDR3 has 15 amino acids. The V end lost 1 base, the J end lost 8 bases, and 14 bases lay between the germline ends. Germline CDR1 is SGHAT and CDR2 is FQNNGV. The CDR3, as DNA: TGTGCCAGCAGCTTAGCGAGCAGGGTTGGCGAAAAACTGTTTTTT. Translating gives CASSLASRVGEKLFF. Complete variable domain (other parts from reference TRBV11-2 and TRBJ1-4): EAGVAQSPRYKIIEKRQSVAFWCNPISGHATLYWYQQILGQGPKLLIQFQNNGVVDDSQLPKDRFSAERLKGVDSTLKIQPAKLEDSAVYLCASSLASRVGEKLFFGSGTQLSVL.

This clonotype was seen many times. CDR3 sequence (DNA): TGTGCCATCGCTAGCGGGGGGGAGGTTGAGACCCAGTACTTC. Translated: CAIASGGEVETQYF. The V call is TRBV10-3, the J call TRBJ2-5, with 12 bases identical to TRBD2. The junction had 6 bases not matched to a gene; V was cut back by 8 bases and J by 5 bases. The CDR3 spans 14 residues. The germline CDR1 and CDR2 sequences are ENHRY and SYGVKD.

This clonotype came up many times. This sequence joins TRBV12-3 or TRBV12-4 and TRBJ2-7; D not certain. The CDR3 is 13 residues long. The V and J ends lost 0 bases and 0 bases respectively, with 3 bases between them. In nucleotides, the CDR3 is TGTGCCAGCAGTTTAGCCATCTCCTACGAGCAGTACTTC. The encoded protein is CASSLAISYEQYF.

This clonotype has only a few counts. The genes are TRBV5-1 and TRBJ2-1, with D possibly being TRBD1 (5 bases). The CDR3 loop spans 15 amino acids. The V end lost 2 bases, the J end lost 8 bases, and 17 bases lay between the germline ends. From germline, CDR1 is SGHRS and CDR2 YFSETQ. The CDR3 region is CASSFSLDMFDEQFF. The CDR3 nucleotides read TGCGCCAGCAGCTTCTCCTTGGACATGTTTGATGAGCAGTTCTTC.

The chain recombines TRBV3-1 with TRBJ2-1, with 16 nucleotides matching TRBD2. The CDR3 length is 21 residues. Germline lookup yields CDR1 LGHDT and CDR2 YNNKEL (reference sequence). With 0 bases clipped from V and 0 bases from J, the junction kept 8 bases outside the gene matches. Written as DNA, the CDR3 is TGTGCCAGCAGCCAAGAAACCGGGACTAGCGGGGGGGCGAGCTCCTACAATGAGCAGTTCTTC. It is translated as CASSQETGTSGGASSYNEQFF.

This clonotype has a count of ten or more. The chain is built from TRBV19 and TRBJ2-1; TRBD2 agrees at 11 bases. The CDR3 runs 14 residues. The germline CDR1 and CDR2 sequences are LNHDA and SQIVND (reference sequence). J lost 7 bases, V lost 9 bases, and 8 bases had no gene match. In DNA, the CDR3 is TGTGCCAGCTCAAGGACTAGCGGGTTAAATGAGCAGTTCTTC. The encoded protein is CASSRTSGLNEQFF. The full variable domain, rest sourced from reference TRBV19 and TRBJ2-1, is DGGITQSPKYLFRKEGQNVTLSCEQNLNHDAMYWYRQDPGQGLRLIYYSQIVNDFQKGDIAEGYSVSREKKESFPLTVTSAQKNPTAFYLCASSRTSGLNEQFFGPGTRLTVL.

In this sample, this clonotype turned up many times. The chain couples TRBV3-1 to TRBJ1-6, with D hard to call. Trimming cost V 1 base and J 8 bases, with 12 bases left between them. In germline, CDR1 is LGHDT, CDR2 YNNKEL (reference sequence). The CDR3 spans 15 residues. The CDR3 sequence is CASSQGEDSHSPLHF. The CDR3 DNA reads TGTGCCAGCAGCCAAGGAGAGGATTCCCATTCACCCCTCCACTTT. Together with reference TRBV3-1 and TRBJ1-6, the CDR3 gives the full variable domain: DTAVSQTPKYLVTQMGNDKSIKCEQNLGHDTMYWYKQDSKKFLKIMFSYNNKELIINETVPNRFSPKSPDKAHLNLHINSLELGDSAVYFCASSQGEDSHSPLHFGNGTRLTVT.

The sample holds many counts of this clonotype. This sequence joins TRBV29-1 and TRBJ2-5; possible D gene TRBD1, 5 bases. Germline V gene data show CDR1 as SQVTM and CDR2 as ANQGSEA. V lost 3 bases and J lost 7, with 15 bases in between. The length of the CDR3 is 13 residues. CDR3 DNA sequence: TGCAGCGTTGACTCCCAGGGCTATCGGACCCAGTACTTC. Amino acid sequence: CSVDSQGYRTQYF.

This clonotype ranks as medium-sized. DNA of the CDR3: TGTGCCACCATAGAGGGGGGTCCTTCCTACGAGCAGTACTTC. Its translation is CATIEGGPSYEQYF. The chain links TRBV10-3 to TRBJ2-7; possibly TRBD1 or TRBD2 for D (6 bases each). In germline, CDR1 is ENHRY, CDR2 SYGVKD. The CDR3 runs 14 residues. Trimming removed 10 bases at V and 1 base at J, with 17 bases between.

This clonotype was seen a few times. The chain joins TRBV3-1 to TRBJ1-1; TRBD1 aligns across 8 bases. Germline assignment: CDR1 LGHDT and CDR2 YNNKEL (reference sequence). The CDR3 spans 15 residues. The trim removed 7 bases at V and 7 bases at J, leaving 14 bases unmatched. Here the CDR3 DNA reads TGTGCCAGCACCCCTCTTACCGGGACAGGTCATGAAGCTTTCTTT. Translating gives CASTPLTGTGHEAFF.

This clonotype qualifies as large. V gene TRBV5-1 combines with J gene TRBJ2-1; tentative D call: TRBD2 (5 bases). Germline V lookup: CDR1 SGHRS, CDR2 YFSETQ. CDR3 size: 17 residues. Trimming shortened V by 0 bases and J by 0 bases, and 13 bases separated the two germline ends. CDR3 sequence: CASSLAGSASSYNEQFF. The CDR3 nucleotides read TGCGCCAGCAGCTTGGCGGGGTCGGCAAGCTCCTACAATGAGCAGTTCTTC.

This clonotype has at least ten counts. V and J are TRBV12-5 and TRBJ2-3; 8 bases are shared with TRBD1. V shed 4 bases and J 6 bases; nucleotides not matched to a gene: 12. The CDR3 contains 16 residues. Germline CDR1 reads LGHNT; CDR2 reads FRNRAP. The CDR3: CASGSTLDRVRDTQYF. The DNA for the CDR3 is TGTGCTAGTGGTTCGACCCTGGACAGGGTGAGGGATACGCAGTATTTT.

By its share, this clonotype is medium-sized. The genes are TRBV11-1 and TRBJ1-2; D is perhaps TRBD1 (5 bases). Germline loops: CDR1 SGHAT, CDR2 FQDESV (reference sequence). The CDR3 has 13 amino acids. Trimming cost V 5 bases and J 4 bases, with 11 bases left between them. The DNA for the CDR3 is TGTGCCAGCAGCCAACTTGGGGGCTATGGCTACACCTTC. As protein: CASSQLGGYGYTF.

This clonotype showed up many times. This chain joins TRBV7-8 and TRBJ2-4; no definite D call. The CDR3 contains 15 residues. V was clipped by 4 bases and J by 0 bases, with 10 bases between them. Per the germline V gene, CDR1 is SGHVS and CDR2 is FQNEAQ. CDR3 sequence reads: CASSSTILAKNIQYF. As DNA, the CDR3 is TGTGCCAGCAGCTCGACGATACTAGCCAAAAACATTCAGTACTTC.

This clonotype was seen only a few times. The J gene is TRBJ2-1, the V gene TRBV25-1; 7 nucleotides line up with TRBD1. The V gene end was trimmed by 6 bases and the J gene end by 3 bases; junction bases not matched to a gene: 5. From germline, CDR1 is MGHDK and CDR2 SYGVNS. CDR3 size: 14 residues. CDR3 loop: CASSTGTDYNEQFF. The CDR3 nucleotides read TGTGCCAGCAGCACTGGGACAGACTACAATGAGCAGTTCTTC.

This clonotype occurred many times. The chain recombines TRBV27 with TRBJ2-1; D possibly corresponds to TRBD2 (5 bases). Germline assignment: CDR1 MNHEY and CDR2 SMNVEV (reference sequence). CDR3 length: 12 amino acids. V lost 10 bases, J lost 7 bases, and 14 bases lay in between. In DNA form, the CDR3 reads TGTGCCACCGGACTGTCCGCAAATGAGCAGTTCTTC. Translation: CATGLSANEQFF.

The table lists this clonotype with many counts. This chain uses TRBV5-1 with TRBJ2-3, with 7 bases matching TRBD2. Germline assignment: CDR1 SGHRS and CDR2 YFSETQ. CDR3 size: 15 residues. Trimming removed 2 bases from V and 6 bases from J; junction bases left unmatched: 9. Here the CDR3 DNA reads TGCGCCAGCAGCTTTGGCAGGACTAGTTGGGATACGCAGTATTTT. It encodes CASSFGRTSWDTQYF.

This clonotype was detected ten times or more. This chain joins TRBV7-3 and TRBJ2-1, with TRBD1 identical over 9 bases. Trimming took 5 bases from V and 7 from J; bases not matched to a gene: 3. Germline CDR1 is SGHTA and CDR2 is FQGTGA. CDR3 size: 13 residues. The CDR3 nucleotides are TGTGCCAGCAGCACCGGGACAGGGAATGAGCAGTTCTTC. Translation: CASSTGTGNEQFF.

In this sample, this clonotype turned up once. The chain employs TRBV2 and TRBJ2-7; 8 bases are shared with TRBD1. The germline gives CDR1 SNHLY, CDR2 FYNNEI. The CDR3 is 15 amino acids. After removal of 6 bases from V and 5 bases from J, the junction contained 12 bases not matched to a gene. This CDR3 is CASRGKTGVGDEQYF. The CDR3 DNA follows: TGTGCCAGCAGAGGAAAGACAGGGGTAGGCGACGAGCAGTACTTC.

This chain connects TRBV13 to TRBJ2-7, with 8 nucleotides matching TRBD2. With 5 bases clipped from V and 2 bases from J, the junction kept 2 bases outside the gene matches. CDR3 length: 13 residues. Germline loops: CDR1 PRHDT, CDR2 FYEKMQ (reference sequence). CDR3 coding DNA: TGTGCCAGCAGCCTGGGACTAGCCTACGAGCAGTACTTC. This sequence encodes CASSLGLAYEQYF.